This T cell receptor beta chain emerged from a study of shared clonotypes between healthy human individuals. Study summary: Two women and a few men aged 18 to 49 served as donors.

It was at deep level that the assay was run. The repertoire was sequenced with immunoSEQ multiplex PCR; TCRdb's copy has only in-frame clones and lacks some. The sample yields approximately 2.5 million clones, around nine tenths seen once. There are 14 residues in the CDR3. V was shortened by 1 base and J by 10 bases, with 11 bases between the two germline ends. Germline assignment: CDR1 SGHVS and CDR2 FNYEAQ. The study, taken as a whole, reports: Larger estimated richness was generally seen in naive subsets than in memory subsets.

This clone is a singleton in its sample. Its cognate antigen is unknown. This chain joins TRBV7-6 and TRBJ1-6; D not resolved. This receptor was identified in a man between 18 and 35 years old in good health. Sequences were obtained from naive CD4+ T cells sorted from blood. Stated subset: CD45RA+ positively selected. CDR3 sequence: CASSLERERSPLHF. In nucleotides, the CDR3 is TGTGCCAGCAGCTTAGAGAGGGAGCGGTCACCCCTCCACTTT.